A selection of T cell receptor beta chains follows, all from one sample in a study of shared clonotypes between healthy human individuals. Clones were sequenced by immunoSEQ multiplex PCR, and TCRdb holds only the in-frame ones, with some missing. This sample has roughly 2.4 million clones, with roughly 95% found just once. Sequencing was carried out using naive CD4+ T cells sorted from blood. Receptors originate from a man aged 18 to 29 in good health. The CDR3 runs from the conserved cysteine through the conserved F or W. A D gene is named only where the DNA matches it firmly. A clone size is listed for some rows: how often the clone was seen (once, few, many), or a class if it is expanded.

clone size: .
V gene: TRBV28
D gene: TRBD2
J gene: TRBJ2-1
CDR3 protein: CASRGGGNNEQFF
CDR3 DNA: TGTGCCAGCAGAGGCGGGGGGAACAATGAGCAGTTCTTC

clone size: few
V gene: TRBV7-9
D gene: .
J gene: TRBJ1-2
CDR3 protein: CASSPRGGIAYGYTF
CDR3 DNA: TGTGCCAGCAGTCCTAGAGGGGGGATAGCCTATGGCTACACCTTC

clone size: once
V gene: TRBV6-1
D gene: .
J gene: TRBJ2-2
CDR3 protein: CASSIAGTNTGELFF
CDR3 DNA: TGTGCCAGCAGTATCGCAGGGACGAACACCGGGGAGCTGTTTTTT

clone size: .
V gene: TRBV10-3
D gene: TRBD2
J gene: TRBJ2-1
CDR3 protein: CAISEWSGRGDPTYNEQFF
CDR3 DNA: TGTGCCATCAGTGAATGGTCGGGGAGGGGCGACCCTACCTACAATGAGCAGTTCTTC

clone size: .
V gene: TRBV7-2
D gene: .
J gene: TRBJ1-1
CDR3 protein: CASRSIRVGTEAFF
CDR3 DNA: TGTGCCAGCAGGTCGATCAGGGTTGGTACTGAAGCTTTCTTT

clone size: .
V gene: TRBV4-3
D gene: TRBD1
J gene: TRBJ1-1
CDR3 protein: CASSQGTPGTGNTEAFF
CDR3 DNA: TGCGCCAGCAGCCAAGGGACGCCTGGGACAGGGAACACTGAAGCTTTCTTT

clone size: .
V gene: TRBV9
D gene: TRBD2
J gene: TRBJ2-1
CDR3 protein: CAIGTSGGYNEQFF
CDR3 DNA: TGTGCCATTGGGACTAGCGGGGGGTACAATGAGCAGTTCTTC

clone size: .
V gene: TRBV27
D gene: TRBD1
J gene: TRBJ2-4
CDR3 protein: CASSQSGDRAFKNIQYF
CDR3 DNA: TGTGCCAGCAGTCAAAGCGGTGACAGGGCCTTCAAAAACATTCAGTACTTC

clone size: .
V gene: TRBV2
D gene: .
J gene: TRBJ1-5
CDR3 protein: CASSEWGGAQHF
CDR3 DNA: TGTGCCAGCAGTGAATGGGGGGGGGCCCAGCATTTT

clone size: .
V gene: TRBV7-7
D gene: TRBD1
J gene: TRBJ2-5
CDR3 protein: CASSTDRVGETQYF
CDR3 DNA: TGTGCTAGCAGCACTGACAGGGTTGGAGAGACCCAGTACTTC

clone size: .
V gene: TRBV9
D gene: .
J gene: TRBJ2-7
CDR3 protein: CASSVAPRGAEQYF
CDR3 DNA: TGTGCCAGCAGCGTAGCCCCTAGGGGGGCCGAGCAGTACTTC

clone size: .
V gene: TRBV5-1
D gene: TRBD1
J gene: TRBJ2-3
CDR3 protein: CASSLAYRGNTDTQYF
CDR3 DNA: TGCGCCAGCAGCTTGGCCTACAGGGGGAACACAGATACGCAGTATTTT

clone size: .
V gene: TRBV6-1
D gene: TRBD1
J gene: TRBJ1-2
CDR3 protein: CASSAGGFHGYTF
CDR3 DNA: TGTGCCAGCAGTGCAGGGGGCTTCCATGGCTACACCTTC

clone size: .
V gene: TRBV28
D gene: TRBD2
J gene: TRBJ2-1
CDR3 protein: CASRLAGGFGNEQFF
CDR3 DNA: TGTGCCAGCAGACTAGCGGGGGGCTTTGGCAATGAGCAGTTCTTC

clone size: .
V gene: TRBV19
D gene: .
J gene: TRBJ1-3
CDR3 protein: CASSIRRPGNTIYF
CDR3 DNA: TGTGCCAGTAGTATAAGGAGGCCTGGAAACACCATATATTTT

clone size: .
V gene: TRBV10-3
D gene: .
J gene: TRBJ2-5
CDR3 protein: CAISERQRQETQYF
CDR3 DNA: TGTGCCATCAGTGAGCGCCAGAGACAAGAGACCCAGTACTTC

clone size: .
V gene: TRBV5-1
D gene: .
J gene: TRBJ1-2
CDR3 protein: CASSTGTYGYTF
CDR3 DNA: TGCGCCAGCAGCACAGGGACCTATGGCTACACCTTC

clone size: .
V gene: TRBV6-1
D gene: .
J gene: TRBJ2-1
CDR3 protein: CASSGGAAYNEQFF
CDR3 DNA: TGTGCCAGCAGTGGGGGTGCAGCCTACAATGAGCAGTTCTTC

clone size: few
V gene: TRBV5-4
D gene: .
J gene: TRBJ1-2
CDR3 protein: CASSYTANYGYTF
CDR3 DNA: TGTGCCAGCAGCTACACGGCTAACTATGGCTACACCTTC

clone size: .
V gene: TRBV7-2
D gene: TRBD1
J gene: TRBJ1-1
CDR3 protein: CASSDRTGGYTEAFF
CDR3 DNA: TGTGCCAGCAGCGATCGGACAGGGGGCTACACTGAAGCTTTCTTT

clone size: .
V gene: TRBV14
D gene: .
J gene: TRBJ2-5
CDR3 protein: CASSQVAGLQETQYF
CDR3 DNA: TGTGCCAGCAGCCAAGTGGCAGGGTTACAAGAGACCCAGTACTTC

clone size: .
V gene: TRBV9
D gene: TRBD2
J gene: TRBJ2-3
CDR3 protein: CASSPPSGNTDTQYF
CDR3 DNA: TGTGCCAGCAGCCCCCCCAGCGGGAACACAGATACGCAGTATTTT